Shown below are 25 T cell receptor beta chains from a single sample sequenced in a study of control samples from healthy donors and cancer patients. The data were produced by immunoSEQ multiplex PCR, yet TCRdb's version contains in-frame clones alone and is incomplete. This sample yields some 130,000 clones, of which around 93% are seen a single time; 1.7% belongs to the top ten. Sequenced material: PBMCs. These TCRs come from a man aged 45-65 years with head and neck cancer.

This chain connects TRBV7-3 to TRBJ2-7; D perhaps matches TRBD1 (6 bases). The CDR3 sequence is 13 residues long. Per germline, CDR1 SGHTA and CDR2 FQGTGA. Trimming left V 2 bases short and J 3 bases short, with 8 bases between. The CDR3, as DNA: TGTGCCAGCAGCTTAGGGGACAACTACGAGCAGTACTTC. Translating it yields CASSLGDNYEQYF.

The J gene is TRBJ1-1, the V gene TRBV28; D uncertain. Germline assignment: CDR1 MDHEN and CDR2 SYDVKM. The CDR3 consists of 12 residues. V was cut by 4 bases and J by 4 bases, with 7 bases left in between. CDR3 sequence: CASSSGGTEAFF. CDR3 sequence (DNA): TGTGCCAGCAGTTCCGGTGGCACTGAAGCTTTCTTT.

V and J are TRBV6-2 or TRBV6-3 and TRBJ2-5; D unclear. With 0 bases removed from V and 5 bases from J, the gap between germline ends came to 19 bases. The CDR3 runs 17 residues. The germline CDR1 and CDR2 sequences are MNHEY and SVGEGT. The CDR3 DNA sequence: TGTGCCAGCAGTTACTCGAAGAGGACCGGTGTACGGGAGACCCAGTACTTC. Translated, it gives CASSYSKRTGVRETQYF.

This clone was seen a single time. The V gene is TRBV6-5, the J gene TRBJ2-1, with unresolved D. In germline, CDR1 is MNHEY, CDR2 SVGAGI. Trimming pared 8 bases from V and 2 bases from J, leaving 13 bases between. This CDR3 spans 14 amino acids. Here the CDR3 reads CASLKSLTYNEQFF. The CDR3 DNA is TGTGCCAGCCTGAAGAGTCTAACCTACAATGAGCAGTTCTTC.

The rearrangement links TRBV5-1 to TRBJ2-5; D is possibly TRBD1 or TRBD2 (5 bases each). The V end lost 0 bases, the J end lost 5 bases, and 17 bases lay between the germline ends. This CDR3 is 16 amino acids long. The germline CDR1 and CDR2 sequences are SGHRS and YFSETQ. The CDR3 loop is CASSLVGGPQFETQYF. As DNA, the CDR3 is TGCGCCAGCAGCTTGGTTGGGGGACCTCAGTTTGAGACCCAGTACTTC.

The chain employs TRBV11-3 and TRBJ1-2, with unresolved D. Germline V gene data show CDR1 as SGHNT and CDR2 as YENEEA. V was trimmed by 7 bases and J by 8 bases, leaving 11 bases between them. CDR3 length equals 11 residues. The CDR3 region has the DNA TGTGCCAGCACGTCCTTGCAGGGCTACACCTTC. This codes for CASTSLQGYTF. Using reference TRBV11-3 and TRBJ1-2 for the parts outside the CDR3, the full variable domain is EAGVVQSPRYKIIEKKQPVAFWCNPISGHNTLYWYLQNLGQGPELLIRYENEEAVDDSQLPKDRFSAERLKGVDSTLKIQPAELGDSAVYLCASTSLQGYTFGSGTRLTVV.

The genes are TRBV27 and TRBJ1-1, with D unresolved. Germline CDR1 is MNHEY and CDR2 is SMNVEV (reference sequence). The CDR3 runs to 11 residues. V lost 6 bases, J lost 10 bases, and 12 bases lay in between. DNA for the CDR3: TGTGCCAGCAGCATCAGGCCCCCAGCTTTCTTT. Residues: CASSIRPPAFF.

J is TRBJ1-2 and V is TRBV7-2, with 9 bases that match TRBD1. The CDR3 consists of 13 residues. Germline assignment: CDR1 SGHTA and CDR2 FQGNSA. Losses at the gene ends were 6 bases for V and 7 bases for J; bases not matched to a gene: 6. The CDR3 bases are TGTGCCAGCAGTTTACAGGGGGCGACTGGCTACACCTTC. This sequence encodes CASSLQGATGYTF.

The chain joins TRBV27 to TRBJ2-4; tentative D call: TRBD1 (5 bases). The germline V and J ends were trimmed by 2 bases and 6 bases, with 20 bases remaining between them. There are 17 residues in the CDR3. CDR1 is MNHEY, CDR2 SMNVEV, per germline (reference sequence). CDR3 DNA: TGTGCCAGCAGTTTAATGGCCCCAGGGCAGGCGGTAAACATTCAGTACTTC. Its protein is CASSLMAPGQAVNIQYF.

This chain joins TRBV30 and TRBJ2-1, with D maybe TRBD2 (5 bases). CDR3 length: 12 residues. The V gene's germline CDR1 is GTSNPN and CDR2 SVGIG (reference sequence). V lost 2 bases and J 10 bases, leaving 12 bases between the germline ends. The CDR3 nucleotides read TGTGCCTGGAGTTTAAGGACTGGGGAGCAGTTCTTC. Translated: CAWSLRTGEQFF. The full variable domain, rest sourced from reference TRBV30 and TRBJ2-1, is SQTIHQWPATLVQPVGSPLSLECTVEGTSNPNLYWYRQAAGRGLQLLFYSVGIGQISSEVPQNLSASRPQDRQFILSSKKLLLSDSGFYLCAWSLRTGEQFFGPGTRLTVL.

This sequence joins TRBV2 and TRBJ2-7, with 12 bases aligning to TRBD2. V trimming: 0 bases; J trimming: 4 bases; junction bases outside the gene matches: 7. The germline gives CDR1 SNHLY, CDR2 FYNNEI. This CDR3 region has 17 residues. CDR3 region: CASSEAPTTSGSYEQYF. The CDR3 bases are TGTGCCAGCAGTGAAGCGCCTACGACTAGCGGGAGTTACGAGCAGTACTTC.

The chain combines TRBV28 with TRBJ2-2; D gene ambiguous. The V end was cut by 7 bases, the J end by 1 base, with 4 bases between. The CDR3 has 12 amino acids. Germline V gives CDR1 MDHEN, CDR2 SYDVKM. The CDR3 sequence: CASKQNTGELFF. In nucleotides, the CDR3 is TGTGCCAGCAAACAGAACACCGGGGAGCTGTTTTTT.

The chain uses TRBV11-2 and TRBJ2-6, with D uncertain. CDR3 length: 15 residues. Germline-derived CDR1 and CDR2 are SGHAT and FQNNGV. V was pared by 5 bases and J by 0 bases, with 8 bases between. DNA of the CDR3: TGTGCCAGCAGCCTCGCCGCCTCTGGGGCCAACGTCCTGACTTTC. It is translated as CASSLAASGANVLTF.

The chain has TRBV4-3 and TRBJ2-1; no clear D gene. The V gene lost 6 bases and the J gene lost 0 bases, with 9 bases spanning the gap. This CDR3 has 14 residues. CDR1 is LGHNA, CDR2 YSLEER, per germline. In DNA form, the CDR3 reads TGCGCCAGCAGTCCGGACGGCTCCTACAATGAGCAGTTCTTC. Translation gives CASSPDGSYNEQFF.

CDR3 nucleotides: TGCAGCGTTCCAGACAGGGTGGCTGGAAACACCATATATTTT. It specifies CSVPDRVAGNTIYF. The rearrangement uses TRBV29-1 and TRBJ1-3; 7 bases are shared with TRBD1. CDR3 length equals 14 residues. V trimming: 5 bases; J trimming: 2 bases; junction bases outside the gene matches: 6. Germline CDR1 and CDR2: SQVTM and ANQGSEA.

This clone was observed a single time. The J gene is TRBJ1-1, the V gene TRBV6-5; a weak D match, TRBD1 (5 bases). Germline V lookup: CDR1 MNHEY, CDR2 SVGAGI. Trimming took 5 bases from V and 1 from J, leaving 11 bases between them. This CDR3 has 14 residues. The CDR3 region is CASSMTARNTEAFF. The CDR3 nucleotides are TGTGCCAGCAGTATGACAGCCAGGAACACTGAAGCTTTCTTT.

This chain links TRBV12-2 with TRBJ1-2. TRBV12-2 is designated a pseudogene. There are 15 residues in the CDR3. The CDR3 nucleotides are TGTGCAAGTCGCTTAGAGTCGGGCAGGCCAGACGGCTACACCTTC. Translating it yields CASRLESGRPDGYTF.

This chain connects TRBV18 to TRBJ2-1; possible D gene TRBD2, 6 bases. Trimming removed 3 bases at V and 3 bases at J, with 12 bases between. CDR1 and CDR2 from the germline V gene are KGHSH and LQKENI. This CDR3 has 15 amino acids. The CDR3 spells CASSPLALYYNEQFF. The DNA for the CDR3 is TGTGCCAGCTCACCTCTAGCGCTCTACTACAATGAGCAGTTCTTC.

The chain combines TRBV27 with TRBJ1-2; tentative D call: TRBD1 (5 bases). The V end lost 7 bases, the J end lost 8 bases, and 14 bases lay between the germline ends. Germline V gene data show CDR1 as MNHEY and CDR2 as SMNVEV (reference sequence). This CDR3 region has 12 residues. CDR3 coding DNA: TGTGCCAGCATCAACTCAGGGTGCGGCTACACCTTC. Translated, it gives CASINSGCGYTF.

J is TRBJ2-5 and V is TRBV7-2; 10 positions match TRBD2. CDR1 SGHTA and CDR2 FQGNSA come from the germline V gene. V lost 2 bases and J lost 2; bases outside the gene matches: 2. The CDR3 spans 15 residues. In DNA form, the CDR3 reads TGTGCCAGCAGCTTATGGACTAGCGGACAAGAGACCCAGTACTTC. This sequence encodes CASSLWTSGQETQYF.

The chain is built from TRBV29-1 and TRBJ1-2; D is undetermined. The CDR3 consists of 12 residues. The germline V and J ends were trimmed by 4 bases and 1 base, with 7 bases remaining between them. CDR1 is SQVTM and CDR2 is ANQGSEA in the germline V gene. The CDR3 DNA is TGCAGCGTTGGGTCTAGTAACTATGGCTACACCTTC. This gives the protein CSVGSSNYGYTF.

V and J are TRBV6-2 or TRBV6-3 and TRBJ1-5, with 8 bases fitting TRBD1. Germline CDR1 and CDR2: MNHEY and SVGEGT. The CDR3 is 15 amino acids. The V gene end was trimmed by 2 bases and the J gene end by 7 bases; junction bases not matched to a gene: 7. The CDR3 sequence is CASSYRQGAGQPQHF. CDR3 DNA sequence: TGTGCCAGCAGTTACAGGCAGGGGGCTGGCCAGCCCCAGCATTTT.

V and J are TRBV6-6 and TRBJ1-4; no definite D call. Germline lookup yields CDR1 MNHNY and CDR2 SVGAGI (reference sequence). This CDR3 comprises 16 residues. V gave up 2 bases and J gave up 0 bases, with 10 bases separating them. The DNA of the CDR3 is TGTGCCAGCAGTTACCCCAGCGGGGCAACTAATGAAAAACTGTTTTTT. Protein sequence: CASSYPSGATNEKLFF.

The rearrangement uses TRBV5-1 and TRBJ1-5; the D is unclear. Germline CDR1 SGHRS, CDR2 YFSETQ. CDR3 length equals 14 residues. Trimming shortened V by 2 bases and J by 6 bases, and 12 bases separated the two germline ends. CDR3 in DNA: TGCGCCAGCAGCTTTGATGCCTACAGTCAGCCCCAGCATTTT. It codes for CASSFDAYSQPQHF.

The rearrangement uses TRBV18 and TRBJ1-4; no reliable D call. The CDR3 covers 15 residues. The V end lost 2 bases, the J end lost 5 bases, and 12 bases lay between the germline ends. CDR1 and CDR2 (germline): KGHSH, LQKENI. For the CDR3, the DNA is TGTGCCAGCTCACCAGGAACCGGAGCGAATGAAAAACTGTTTTTT. It codes for CASSPGTGANEKLFF.